Following are 32 T cell receptor beta chains from one sample sequenced in a study of CD8+ T cells in alopecia areata. TCR sequencing used cDNA made by reverse transcription of extracted RNA. Using immunoSEQ multiplex PCR, the repertoire was profiled, and TCRdb retains in-frame clones only, with some absent. The sample has 130,000 to 150,000 clones, roughly 50% seen once. The sample consisted of CD4+ T cells sorted from blood. These receptor sequences come from a human donor with alopecia areata.

The J gene is TRBJ2-1, the V gene TRBV11-2, with unresolved D. This CDR3 contains 12 residues. V gave up 4 bases and J gave up 15 bases, with 16 bases separating them. From germline, CDR1 is SGHAT and CDR2 FQNNGV. This CDR3 reads CASSSVGPGGFF. The CDR3 region has the DNA TGTGCCAGCAGCTCGGTAGGTCCCGGTGGGTTCTTC.

V is TRBV27 and J is TRBJ1-1; the match to TRBD1 covers 9 bases. CDR1 MNHEY and CDR2 SMNVEV come from the germline V gene (reference sequence). The CDR3 loop spans 12 amino acids. V lost 5 bases, J lost 10 bases, and 5 bases stayed unmatched. The CDR3: CASSEWTGVAFF. The CDR3 DNA sequence: TGTGCCAGCAGTGAGTGGACAGGGGTAGCTTTCTTT.

The V call is TRBV27, the J call TRBJ2-1; D gene ambiguous. This CDR3 region has 13 residues. V was clipped by 5 bases and J by 4 bases, with 9 bases between them. Germline CDR1 and CDR2: MNHEY and SMNVEV (reference sequence). CDR3 region: CASSPDRYNEQFF. In DNA form, the CDR3 reads TGTGCCAGCAGTCCGGATCGATACAATGAGCAGTTCTTC.

This clone has just a few counts. The J gene is TRBJ2-6, the V gene TRBV28; the D gene is possibly TRBD2 (5 bases). The CDR3 totals 13 residues. Germline V gene lookup returns CDR1 MDHEN and CDR2 SYDVKM. Trimming took 8 bases from V and 2 from J, leaving 7 bases between them. CDR3 residues: CASGRAGANVLTF. As DNA, the CDR3 is TGTGCCAGCGGGAGAGCTGGGGCCAACGTCCTGACTTTC.

This sequence joins TRBV7-9 and TRBJ1-1; D is unclear. Germline assignment: CDR1 SEHNR and CDR2 FQNEAQ (reference sequence). V lost 6 bases and J 6 bases, leaving 11 bases between the germline ends. The CDR3 is made up of 12 amino acids. In nucleotides, the CDR3 is TGTGCCAGCAGTCCCTCTCGGCCTGAAGCTTTCTTT. This codes for CASSPSRPEAFF.

A remark on this clone: Other DNA sequences in this sample translate to the same CDR3. The chain uses TRBV29-1 and TRBJ2-7, with D unclear. V was trimmed by 4 bases and J by 3 bases, leaving 7 bases between them. There are 11 residues in the CDR3. Germline CDR1 is SQVTM and CDR2 is ANQGSEA. CDR3: CSVGKGYEQYF. The CDR3 DNA reads TGCAGCGTTGGAAAGGGCTACGAGCAGTACTTC.

The chain links TRBV6-5 to TRBJ2-3; TRBD2 aligns across 9 bases. From germline, CDR1 is MNHEY and CDR2 SVGAGI. The CDR3 sequence is 14 residues long. With 2 bases clipped from V and 7 bases from J, the junction kept 4 bases outside the gene matches. CDR3: CASSYGGRANTQYF. CDR3 DNA: TGTGCCAGCAGTTACGGCGGGAGGGCAAATACGCAGTATTTT.

This clone was seen more than once but under ten times. The rearrangement links TRBV7-8 to TRBJ2-1; D gene uncertain. Germline CDR1 is SGHVS and CDR2 is FQNEAQ. The CDR3 runs to 15 residues. Trimming removed 6 bases at V and 7 bases at J, with 19 bases between. As DNA, the CDR3 is TGTGCCAGCAGTACACCTTGGGATGCCAAGAATGAGCAGTTCTTC. It is translated as CASSTPWDAKNEQFF.

J is TRBJ2-2 and V is TRBV19; 9 bases line up with TRBD1. Germline V lookup: CDR1 LNHDA, CDR2 SQIVND (reference sequence). The CDR3 is 15 amino acids. J was trimmed by 6 bases and V by 5 bases; bases with no gene match: 7. The CDR3 region has the DNA TGTGCCAGTAGTGAACAGGGGGCTCGGCCCGGGGAGCTGTTTTTT. Its translation: CASSEQGARPGELFF.

In its sample, this clone was seen once. The genes are TRBV29-1 and TRBJ2-7, with a tentative D call TRBD1 (6 bases). CDR3 size: 13 residues. Trimming took off 4 bases at V and 9 bases at J, with 19 bases between the two ends. Per the germline V gene, CDR1 is SQVTM and CDR2 is ANQGSEA. The CDR3 nucleotides read TGCAGCGTTGCAGGGGAAGACTTACGTAGGCAGTACTTC. Residues: CSVAGEDLRRQYF.

The gene calls are TRBV30 and TRBJ2-3; possibly TRBD2 for D (5 bases). Germline values: CDR1 GTSNPN, CDR2 SVGIG (reference sequence). V gave up 5 bases and J gave up 3 bases, with 12 bases separating them. The CDR3 consists of 13 residues. CDR3 protein: CAWEWGVTDTQYF. The CDR3, as DNA: TGTGCCTGGGAATGGGGAGTAACAGATACGCAGTATTTT. The full variable domain, its missing parts supplied by reference TRBV30 and TRBJ2-3, is SQTIHQWPATLVQPVGSPLSLECTVEGTSNPNLYWYRQAAGRGLQLLFYSVGIGQISSEVPQNLSASRPQDRQFILSSKKLLLSDSGFYLCAWEWGVTDTQYFGPGTRLTVL.

This clone turned up a few times. This chain connects TRBV5-1 to TRBJ2-1; the D gene could be TRBD1 or TRBD2 (5 bases each). V dropped 0 bases and J dropped 6 bases, with 22 bases sitting between them. Germline V gene data show CDR1 as SGHRS and CDR2 as YFSETQ. This CDR3 has 18 residues. CDR3 residues: CASSLAGAQILLVNEQFF. CDR3 bases: TGCGCCAGCAGCTTGGCCGGGGCACAAATCCTACTAGTCAATGAGCAGTTCTTC. The full variable domain, rest sourced from reference TRBV5-1 and TRBJ2-1, is KAGVTQTPRYLIKTRGQQVTLSCSPISGHRSVSWYQQTPGQGLQFLFEYFSETQRNKGNFPGRFSGRQFSNSRSEMNVSTLELGDSALYLCASSLAGAQILLVNEQFFGPGTRLTVL.

V gene TRBV5-1 combines with J gene TRBJ2-3, with D uncertain. V lost 5 bases and J 0 bases, leaving 13 bases between the germline ends. The V gene's germline CDR1 is SGHRS and CDR2 YFSETQ. The CDR3 consists of 15 residues. CDR3 region: CASSRREASTDTQYF. CDR3 DNA: TGCGCCAGCAGTCGTAGAGAGGCTAGCACAGATACGCAGTATTTT.

The chain couples TRBV29-1 to TRBJ2-1; D gene unclear. Deletions cut 0 bases from V and 0 bases from J, with 9 bases between. Germline V gene sequence: CDR1 SQVTM, CDR2 ANQGSEA. The CDR3 spans 15 residues. CDR3 sequence reads: CSVEDQFLSYNEQFF. Here the CDR3 DNA reads TGCAGCGTTGAAGATCAGTTTCTCTCCTACAATGAGCAGTTCTTC.

V and J are TRBV5-1 and TRBJ2-7; D is uncertain. The V end was cut by 2 bases, the J end by 6 bases, with 12 bases between. Germline V gives CDR1 SGHRS, CDR2 YFSETQ. There are 13 residues in the CDR3. The CDR3 DNA reads TGCGCCAGCAGCTTAACTGAGCGTGGCGAGCAGTACTTC. Encoded protein: CASSLTERGEQYF. The entire variable domain, with the rest obtained from reference TRBV5-1 and TRBJ2-7, is as follows: KAGVTQTPRYLIKTRGQQVTLSCSPISGHRSVSWYQQTPGQGLQFLFEYFSETQRNKGNFPGRFSGRQFSNSRSEMNVSTLELGDSALYLCASSLTERGEQYFGPGTRLTVT.

CDR3 coding DNA: TGTGCCAGCTCACCTCGGACTAGCGGGACCTACGAGCAGTACTTC. Its translation: CASSPRTSGTYEQYF. The chain uses TRBV18 and TRBJ2-7; 12 nucleotides align to TRBD2. The CDR3 length is 15 residues. Germline CDR1 is KGHSH and CDR2 is LQKENI. Losses at the gene ends were 3 bases for V and 2 bases for J; bases not matched to a gene: 2.

This clone has a single count. CDR3: CASSQDSGAVAKNIQYF. The CDR3 DNA reads as TGCGCCAGCAGCCAAGATTCAGGGGCCGTAGCCAAAAACATTCAGTACTTC. This chain uses TRBV4-1 with TRBJ2-4, with a possible D match to TRBD1 (6 bases). Trimming took off 0 bases at V and 0 bases at J, with 12 bases between the two ends. This CDR3 is built from 17 residues. Germline CDR1 reads MGHRA; CDR2 reads YSYEKL.

This clone was seen more than once but under ten times. This chain connects TRBV29-1 to TRBJ2-5; 7 positions agree with TRBD1. The trim removed 4 bases at V and 2 bases at J, leaving 1 base unmatched. Germline V CDR1 and CDR2: SQVTM, ANQGSEA. CDR3 length: 12 residues. The CDR3 loop is CSVGGQQETQYF. CDR3 nucleotide sequence: TGCAGCGTTGGGGGACAGCAAGAGACCCAGTACTTC. The variable domain in full, completed from reference TRBV29-1 and TRBJ2-5, reads SAVISQKPSRDICQRGTSLTIQCQVDSQVTMMFWYRQQPGQSLTLIATANQGSEATYESGFVIDKFPISRPNLTFSTLTVSNMSPEDSSIYLCSVGGQQETQYFGPGTRLLVL.

This chain uses TRBV10-3 with TRBJ2-7, with D uncertain. This CDR3 is 13 amino acids long. Trimming stripped 4 bases from V and 2 bases from J, with 9 bases between. The germline CDR1 and CDR2 sequences are ENHRY and SYGVKD. DNA for the CDR3: TGTGCCATCAGTGTTGCAGAGACCTACGAGCAGTACTTC. It is translated as CAISVAETYEQYF.

The chain is built from TRBV28 and TRBJ1-1; D uncertain. Per the germline V gene, CDR1 is MDHEN and CDR2 is SYDVKM. The CDR3 runs 13 residues. V lost 5 bases and J 5 bases, leaving 12 bases between the germline ends. CDR3 bases: TGTGCCAGCAGTCCTCCGATCTCTACTGAAGCTTTCTTT. Its protein is CASSPPISTEAFF.

The genes are TRBV2 and TRBJ2-3; tentative D call: TRBD2 (6 bases). CDR3 size: 14 residues. The V gene's germline CDR1 is SNHLY and CDR2 FYNNEI. V shed 2 bases and J shed 6 bases, with 12 bases lying between them. The CDR3 DNA follows: TGTGCCAGCAGTGAAACGGGAGTGGCGGATACGCAGTATTTT. Translation: CASSETGVADTQYF.

V gene TRBV2 combines with J gene TRBJ2-1; TRBD2 matches 7 bases. Trimming at V came to 5 bases and at J to 0 bases, leaving 1 base not matched to a gene. Looked up from germline, CDR1 is SNHLY and CDR2 is FYNNEI. The CDR3 extends over 14 amino acids. CDR3: CASSKRGSYNEQFF. DNA for the CDR3: TGTGCCAGCAGTAAGCGGGGCTCCTACAATGAGCAGTTCTTC.

The chain joins TRBV29-1 to TRBJ2-1; D gene uncertain. Trimming shortened V by 3 bases and J by 9 bases, and 12 bases separated the two germline ends. The CDR3 has 12 residues. The germline gives CDR1 SQVTM, CDR2 ANQGSEA. CDR3 DNA: TGCAGCGTTGAGCCCGGGTGGAGTGAGCAGTTCTTC. Translated, it gives CSVEPGWSEQFF.

This sequence joins TRBV20-1 and TRBJ2-1; 7 bases map to TRBD1. The germline gives CDR1 DFQATT, CDR2 SNEGSKA (reference sequence). V shed 4 bases, J shed 9 bases, and the junction held 3 bases outside the gene matches. CDR3 length equals 11 residues. The chain's CDR3 is CSAIRDSEQFF. The CDR3 nucleotides are TGCAGTGCTATTAGGGACAGTGAGCAGTTCTTC.

This sequence joins TRBV29-1 and TRBJ2-7; possibly TRBD2 for D (5 bases). V was shortened by 4 bases and J by 0 bases, with 13 bases between the two germline ends. This CDR3 is built from 14 residues. Looked up from germline, CDR1 is SQVTM and CDR2 is ANQGSEA. The CDR3 DNA reads TGCAGCGTTGCCCCTAGCCCGAGCTCCTACGAGCAGTACTTC. Its translation is CSVAPSPSSYEQYF.

This chain connects TRBV4-1 to TRBJ1-1; no definite D call. This CDR3 region has 15 residues. Germline CDR1 reads MGHRA; CDR2 reads YSYEKL. With 0 bases removed from V and 2 bases from J, the gap between germline ends came to 10 bases. This chain's CDR3 is CASSQEEQRNTEAFF. For the CDR3, the DNA is TGCGCCAGCAGCCAAGAAGAACAGCGAAACACTGAAGCTTTCTTT.

V usage is TRBV29-1 and J usage is TRBJ1-1, with D hard to call. This CDR3 has 13 amino acids. The germline V gene has CDR1 SQVTM and CDR2 ANQGSEA. V gave up 7 bases and J gave up 1 base, with 13 bases separating them. CDR3 nucleotides: TGCAGCGCCCGAGGGCACTCGAACACTGAAGCTTTCTTT. Amino acid sequence: CSARGHSNTEAFF.

This clone has a handful of counts. The chain combines TRBV10-3 with TRBJ2-2; 7 nucleotides match TRBD1. Germline assignment: CDR1 ENHRY and CDR2 SYGVKD. J gave up 3 bases and V 10 bases, and 11 bases lay outside the gene matches. The CDR3 runs 15 residues. The CDR3 region is CATKHDRADTGELFF. Written as DNA, the CDR3 is TGTGCCACCAAACACGACAGGGCGGACACCGGGGAGCTGTTTTTT.

This clone has a handful of counts. V usage is TRBV15 and J usage is TRBJ2-2, with D perhaps given as TRBD1 or TRBD2 (5 bases each). Trimming cost V 6 bases and J 7 bases, with 9 bases left between them. The length of the CDR3 is 12 residues. Germline CDR1 is LNHNV and CDR2 is YYDKDF (reference sequence). The CDR3 bases are TGTGCCACCAGTCAGAGGGGCGGGGAGCTGTTTTTT. It yields the protein CATSQRGGELFF.

This clone has more than one count but fewer than ten. The CDR3 protein is CASSHEERTVYTEAFF. The CDR3 coding sequence is TGTGCCAGCTCACATGAAGAAAGGACAGTCTACACTGAAGCTTTCTTT. The chain combines TRBV18 with TRBJ1-1; weak D call: TRBD1 (6 bases). CDR3 length: 16 residues. Deletions cut 4 bases from V and 3 bases from J, with 18 bases between. Germline assignment: CDR1 KGHSH and CDR2 LQKENI.

This clone was recorded a few times. The rearrangement uses TRBV7-9 and TRBJ1-5; 10 bases are shared with TRBD1. CDR3 length equals 18 residues. J was trimmed by 7 bases and V by 5 bases; bases with no gene match: 17. Germline values: CDR1 SEHNR, CDR2 FQNEAQ (reference sequence). Here the CDR3 DNA reads TGTGCCAGCAGCACCTCCATGGGGACAGGGGCGGAAAAACAGCCCCAGCATTTT. Translating it yields CASSTSMGTGAEKQPQHF.

V and J are TRBV25-1 and TRBJ2-7; the D gene is possibly TRBD1 (6 bases). The CDR3 consists of 15 residues. Per germline, CDR1 MGHDK and CDR2 SYGVNS. V dropped 4 bases and J dropped 7 bases, with 20 bases sitting between them. CDR3 region: CASSASGARFWEQYF. CDR3 bases: TGTGCCAGCAGTGCCTCAGGGGCGCGATTCTGGGAGCAGTACTTC.